This T cell receptor beta chain comes out of a study of beta chain features in type 1 diabetes. Background on the study: Sorted cell examination encompassed over 90 million cells across all samples.

Comment on this clone: The antigen is unknown.

The CDR3 consists of 17 residues. Germline assignment: CDR1 LGHNA and CDR2 YSLEER. Germline trimming cut 2 bases from V and 3 bases from J; bases unmatched to any gene: 8. Study-wide results and caveats: Among patients with Type 1 diabetes, TCRB CDR3s were moderately but significantly shorter in every one of the four CD4+ subsets. Researchers caution that PCR might favor shorter templates, equally among patients and controls.

The isolated RNA, all of it, was reverse transcribed, so expressed TCRB transcripts were what got sequenced. The table came from immunoSEQ multiplex PCR; TCRdb's copy has only in-frame clones and leaves some out. The sample has more than 300,000 clones, over 9.5% seen once; the top ten hold 0.0095% to 0.011%. The sequenced sample was naive CD4+ T cells from blood. This TCR was sampled from a woman younger than 35 with type 1 diabetes. The chain combines TRBV4-3 with TRBJ2-2; TRBD2 aligns across 8 bases. This CDR3 is CASSQPPAGGYTGELFF. For the CDR3, the DNA is TGCGCCAGCAGCCAACCCCCGGCGGGGGGCTACACCGGGGAGCTGTTTTTT.